This entry describes one TCR beta chain. The CDR3 loop spans 14 amino acids. Germline V gene data show CDR1 as KGHSH and CDR2 as LQKENI. Trimming took 2 bases from V and 7 from J; bases not matched to a gene: 0. This sample stems from a study of blood T cell repertoires in COVID-19. Clones were sequenced by immunoSEQ multiplex PCR, and TCRdb holds only the in-frame ones, with some missing. Of 60,000 to 65,000 clones listed, 75% to 95% are singletons. This chain joins TRBV18 and TRBJ2-1, with 12 bases fitting TRBD2. Sequenced sample: peripheral blood. The receptor's source is a woman older than 75 with active COVID-19. The CDR3 DNA follows: TGTGCCAGCTCACCAACTAGCGGGAGGAATGAGCAGTTCTTC. The encoded protein is CASSPTSGRNEQFF. The complete variable domain, with remaining parts taken from reference TRBV18 and TRBJ2-1, reads NAGVMQNPRHLVRRRGQEARLRCSPMKGHSHVYWYRQLPEEGLKFMVYLQKENIIDESGMPKERFSAEFPKEGPSILRIQQVVRGDSAAYFCASSPTSGRNEQFFGPGTRLTVL.